This T cell receptor beta chain was obtained from a study of cytomegalovirus exposure and HLA in healthy donors. Study-wide results and caveats: The study put some 150 TCR beta chains on its list as cytomegalovirus-associated.

With respect to this clone: The antigen is undetermined.

The CDR3 runs to 14 residues. Trimming took off 4 bases at V and 5 bases at J, with 11 bases between the two ends. The germline V gene encodes CDR1 SNHLY and CDR2 FYNNEI. The primer mix had 60 Vbeta and 13 Jbeta primers. The protocol was immunoSEQ multiplex PCR, while the TCRdb copy is restricted to in-frame clones and leaves out a portion. The table shows around 150,000 clones, with roughly 75% occurring only once. Sequenced: PBMCs. The V gene is TRBV2, the J gene TRBJ2-2, with D maybe TRBD2 (6 bases). The TCR comes from a young man in good health and CMV-seronegative. The CDR3 region is CASSGGARTGELFF. The CDR3, as DNA: TGTGCCAGCAGTGGCGGGGCGCGGACCGGGGAGCTGTTTTTT. The full variable domain, its missing parts supplied by reference TRBV2 and TRBJ2-2, is EPEVTQTPSHQVTQMGQEVILRCVPISNHLYFYWYRQILGQKVEFLVSFYNNEISEKSEIFDDQFSVERPDGSNFTLKIRSTKLEDSAMYFCASSGGARTGELFFGEGSRLTVL.